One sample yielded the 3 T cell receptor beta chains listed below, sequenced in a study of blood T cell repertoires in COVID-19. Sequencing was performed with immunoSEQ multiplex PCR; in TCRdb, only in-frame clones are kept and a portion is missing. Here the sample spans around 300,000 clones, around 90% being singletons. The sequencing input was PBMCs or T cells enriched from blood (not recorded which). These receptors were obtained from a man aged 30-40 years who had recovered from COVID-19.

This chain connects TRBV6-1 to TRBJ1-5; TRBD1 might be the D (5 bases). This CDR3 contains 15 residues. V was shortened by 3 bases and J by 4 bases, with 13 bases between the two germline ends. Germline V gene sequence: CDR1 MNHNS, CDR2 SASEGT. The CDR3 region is CASSEGQGLNQPQHF. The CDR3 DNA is TGTGCCAGCAGTGAGGGGCAGGGACTTAATCAGCCCCAGCATTTT.

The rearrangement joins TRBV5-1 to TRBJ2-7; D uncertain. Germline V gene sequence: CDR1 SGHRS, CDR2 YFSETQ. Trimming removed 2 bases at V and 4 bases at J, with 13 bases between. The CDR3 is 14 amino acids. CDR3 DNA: TGCGCCAGCAGCTTAACTAACCCAGAATACGAGCAGTACTTC. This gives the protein CASSLTNPEYEQYF. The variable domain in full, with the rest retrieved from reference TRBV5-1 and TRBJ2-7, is KAGVTQTPRYLIKTRGQQVTLSCSPISGHRSVSWYQQTPGQGLQFLFEYFSETQRNKGNFPGRFSGRQFSNSRSEMNVSTLELGDSALYLCASSLTNPEYEQYFGPGTRLTVT.

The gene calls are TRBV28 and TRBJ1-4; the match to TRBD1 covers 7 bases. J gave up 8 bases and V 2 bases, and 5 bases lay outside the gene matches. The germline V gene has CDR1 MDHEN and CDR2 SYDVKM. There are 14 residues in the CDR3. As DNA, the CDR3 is TGTGCCAGCAGTTTAACGACAGGGTGGGAAAAACTGTTTTTT. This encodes CASSLTTGWEKLFF.